The sequence of this T cell receptor (beta chain) was determined in a study of T cells after posttransplantation cyclophosphamide. Study-wide points: After PTCy, TRB diversity resembled that of CNI/methotrexate controls. Later blood repertoires were often dominated by clones from the donor CD8+ memory compartment. Skin or GI-infiltrating T cells shared few TRB sequences with blood.

Germline lookup yields CDR1 SGDLS and CDR2 YYNGEE. The CDR3 extends over 14 amino acids. The V end was cut by 0 bases, the J end by 8 bases, with 9 bases between. Concerning this clone: Antigen unknown.

Profiling relied on immunoSEQ multiplex PCR, and the TCRdb table lists in-frame clones only, not all of them. The data show about 50,000 clones, approximately 94% seen once. The related graft donor's blood sample was taken on the day of bone marrow donation. The sequenced material came from PBMCs. This clonotype was obtained from a woman aged 30 to 39 in good health and a related stem cell transplant donor. This chain uses TRBV9 with TRBJ1-6; no firm D call. As DNA, the CDR3 is TGTGCCAGCAGCGTAGATACTGATTATTCACCCCTCCACTTT. It codes for CASSVDTDYSPLHF.